The subject of this entry is one T cell receptor (beta chain). Its antigen is not known. The data are from a study of T cell responses to AZD1222 COVID-19 vaccine. The method was immunoSEQ multiplex PCR; TCRdb's version includes in-frame clones alone and lacks a portion of them. This table holds some 40,000 clones, around 82% found once. Trimming stripped 0 bases from V and 4 bases from J, with 11 bases between. The germline V gene has CDR1 KGHDR and CDR2 SFDVKD. CDR3 length equals 16 residues. Whole-study results and caveats: Clonal diversity may have been underestimated in mostly white British donors. Two AZD1222 doses significantly raised spike-specific TCR breadth and depth over controls. Researchers took repertoire samples only after the peak T cell response had come.

The chain couples TRBV24-1 to TRBJ2-2, with a weak D call TRBD1 (7 bases). The specimen was peripheral blood, collected on day 0 of AZD1222 vaccination. The clonotype was recovered from an adult in good health. The CDR3 reads CATSDLQGGGTGELFF. The CDR3 bases are TGTGCCACCAGTGATTTGCAGGGGGGCGGCACCGGGGAGCTGTTTTTT.